This TCR beta chain was recorded in a study of T-cell memory formation after mild COVID-19 (dated by TCRdb to the early 2020s). Notes on the research overall: TCR sequence clusters from the two donors were found to be largely donor specific. Longitudinal TCRalpha and TCRbeta repertoire sequencing tracked T-cell clones expanding and contracting after mild COVID-19 in two donors. Two young, previously healthy adult volunteers, one female and one male, were included in the cohort. Summary of the overall study and its limitations: Some responding clones were found in pre-infection memory, which suggests that pre-existing cross-reactive memory T cells took part in the SARS-CoV-2 response. Contracting CD4+ clones appeared mostly in the CM and EM memory subsets, whereas CD8+ clones were enriched in EMRA. Clones that contracted from day 15 to 85 showed balanced CD4/CD8 phenotypes, whereas a second wave of clones that expanded from day 15 to 37 leaned towards CD4+. Only two mild cases were covered by the study, and larger cohorts that include severe cases with pre-infection samples were considered necessary. Whether the second-wave clones peaking on day 37 were SARS-CoV-2 specific was not confirmed.

On this clonotype itself: Its antigen is not yet known. No quality values exist for individual bases; no much larger clone is one base distant.

Ficoll-Paque density gradient centrifugation was the method used to isolate PBMCs. The listed sequencing device is Illumina NovaSeq 6000. cDNA libraries for TCRalpha and TCRbeta were prepared by 5'RACE using constant-segment primers, with sample barcodes and unique molecular identifiers added. Trizol reagent was used to extract RNA from every sample. Amplification of the libraries took two PCR steps, and the second step added a second sample barcode plus Illumina TruSeq adapters. The libraries were sequenced on an Illumina NovaSeq using 2 x 150 bp paired-end reads. The study's own analysis went as follows. Demultiplexing of reads and collapsing into UMI-guided consensus sequences were performed with migec v1.2.7. Using mixcr v2.1.11, the UMI consensuses were aligned to TRA and TRB V and J templates and assembled into clonotypes. Clonotypes were classified as expanded or contracted when called significant by both edgeR and NoisET, with noise models trained on biological replicates. For edgeR calls, a false discovery rate-adjusted p below 0.01 and a log2 fold-change threshold of 1 were applied. As an exploratory analysis of dynamics, max-normalized trajectories of the 1000 most abundant clonotypes were examined by PCA with hierarchical clustering. Separately sequenced CD4+ and CD8+ repertoires were used to assign the CD4 or CD8 phenotype of responding clones. TCRdb reprocessed the public reads (quality trimming at Q25 with fastp, clone calling with MiXCR) and kept in-frame beta chains. Each entry merges the rows of one CDR3 protein and shows their most common DNA and genes. The V and J calls and clone size come from TCRdb's table, not from the authors' own analysis. Across this sample there are 540,000 or so distinct CDR3 sequences, with roughly 20% seen only once. Around an eighth of the sample is held by the ten biggest clonotypes.

Sequencing used PBMCs or a T cell subset sorted from them (not recorded which). This clonotype originated in an adult woman who had mild COVID-19 (a few samples of this study predate the infection). The sample titles of this study are shuffled in the database, so cell type and time point are left out; the donor was told from shared clones.

Here is the DNA: TGCAGCGTTGATAAATCAGGGGCAGCTAACTATGGCTACACCTTC. Its coded protein is CSVDKSGAANYGYTF. The V gene is TRBV29-1 and the J gene is TRBJ1-2; TRBD1 is a weak D gene call, 6 bases matching. Based on the germline V gene, the CDR1 and CDR2 sequences are SQVTM and ANQGSEA. From the cysteine up to the phenylalanine, the CDR3 has a length of 15 residues. Of all the DNA, just the CDR3 is kept, 45 bases in frame from base 1. The junction carries 14 bases between V and J, which are trimmed by 3 bases and 0 bases respectively.